Each of the 9 T cell receptor beta chains below was sequenced from the same sample in a study of CD8 T cells in Susac syndrome. RNA totalling about 0.5 to 1 ug underwent reverse transcription with random hexamers. TCRdb called the immunoSEQ multiplex PCR reads again in MiXCR, with one record for every CDR3 protein. The profile shows tens of thousands of distinct CDR3 sequences, 85% to 95% of them singletons. The specimen sequenced was CD4+ T cells from PBMCs. The receptors derive from a human donor with Susac syndrome.

This chain joins TRBV15 and TRBJ1-2; maybe TRBD1 (6 bases). The CDR3 is 13 amino acids. Between the trimmed V and J ends, which lost 3 bases and 1 base, there was a span of 6 bases. Per the germline V gene, CDR1 is LNHNV and CDR2 is YYDKDF (reference sequence). The CDR3, as DNA: TGTGCCACCAGCAGGGACAGTAACTATGGCTACACCTTC. Protein sequence: CATSRDSNYGYTF. The whole variable domain, filled in from reference TRBV15 and TRBJ1-2, reads DAMVIQNPRYQVTQFGKPVTLSCSQTLNHNVMYWYQQKSSQAPKLLFHYYDKDFNNEADTPDNFQSRRPNTSFCFLDIRSPGLGDTAMYLCATSRDSNYGYTFGSGTRLTVV.

The CDR3, as DNA: TGTGCCAGCACCCCAGCGGGAGGGCCCCCCGGGGAGCTGTTTTTT. It is translated as CASTPAGGPPGELFF. This chain joins TRBV7-2 and TRBJ2-2, with 10 bases fitting TRBD2. Germline CDR1 is SGHTA and CDR2 is FQGNSA. The junction had 8 bases not matched to a gene; V was cut back by 7 bases and J by 6 bases. The CDR3 runs to 15 residues.

This chain joins TRBV20-1 and TRBJ2-7, with 8 nucleotides matching TRBD2. CDR1 is DFQATT, CDR2 SNEGSKA, per germline (reference sequence). This CDR3 is 15 amino acids long. Trimming at V came to 6 bases and at J to 4 bases, leaving 14 bases not matched to a gene. For the CDR3, the DNA is TGCAGTGCCCGGGGGGGCCTCGTAAGTCCTTACGAGCAGTACTTC. It yields the protein CSARGGLVSPYEQYF.

This clonotype was observed a handful of times. This rearrangement joins TRBV20-1 to TRBJ1-4; D possibly corresponds to TRBD1 (5 bases). V dropped 4 bases and J dropped 7 bases, with 13 bases sitting between them. CDR3 length equals 13 residues. The germline V gene encodes CDR1 DFQATT and CDR2 SNEGSKA (reference sequence). The CDR3 DNA is TGCAGTGCTACCTCGGACAAGGGTGAAAAACTGTTTTTT. It encodes CSATSDKGEKLFF.

The CDR3 coding sequence is TGTGCCAGCAGCTTAGGAGCCCCCCCTAACTACGAGCAGTACTTC. The encoded protein is CASSLGAPPNYEQYF. The V gene is TRBV7-2, the J gene TRBJ2-7, with D unresolved. The CDR3 is made up of 15 amino acids. Trimming took off 1 base at V and 3 bases at J, with 13 bases between the two ends. Looked up from germline, CDR1 is SGHTA and CDR2 is FQGNSA.

V and J are TRBV7-2 and TRBJ1-1, with D maybe TRBD1 (5 bases). V shed 5 bases and J shed 2 bases, with 18 bases lying between them. The CDR3 length is 16 residues. Germline CDR1 SGHTA, CDR2 FQGNSA. In DNA, the CDR3 is TGTGCCAGCAGCCCCGGGGCAGGGAATATAAACACTGAAGCTTTCTTT. It yields the protein CASSPGAGNINTEAFF.

The gene calls are TRBV15 and TRBJ1-3; D is unclear. The CDR3 is 16 amino acids. CDR1 is LNHNV, CDR2 YYDKDF, per germline (reference sequence). V was clipped by 3 bases and J by 1 base, with 13 bases between them. The CDR3 loop reads CATSRGGLRSGNTIYF. DNA of the CDR3: TGTGCCACCAGCAGGGGAGGGTTGCGATCTGGAAACACCATATATTTT.

This chain links TRBV6-5 with TRBJ2-7; TRBD2 matches 8 bases. Unmatched junction bases numbered 15, after V lost 6 bases and J lost 8 bases. Germline CDR1 reads MNHEY; CDR2 reads SVGAGI. This CDR3 comprises 15 residues. CDR3 sequence (DNA): TGTGCCAGCAGGACGGGCGGGACTAGGTTTAAGAAGCAGTACTTC. Protein: CASRTGGTRFKKQYF.

A single count supports this clonotype. This chain connects TRBV12-3 or TRBV12-4 to TRBJ2-3; 7 nucleotides agree with TRBD2. The ends lost 3 bases at V and 7 bases at J; junction bases unmatched: 10. The CDR3 sequence is 15 residues long. The CDR3 nucleotides read TGTGCCAGCAGTTTCGCAGCGGGGTCGGAAAATACGCAGTATTTT. This encodes CASSFAAGSENTQYF.